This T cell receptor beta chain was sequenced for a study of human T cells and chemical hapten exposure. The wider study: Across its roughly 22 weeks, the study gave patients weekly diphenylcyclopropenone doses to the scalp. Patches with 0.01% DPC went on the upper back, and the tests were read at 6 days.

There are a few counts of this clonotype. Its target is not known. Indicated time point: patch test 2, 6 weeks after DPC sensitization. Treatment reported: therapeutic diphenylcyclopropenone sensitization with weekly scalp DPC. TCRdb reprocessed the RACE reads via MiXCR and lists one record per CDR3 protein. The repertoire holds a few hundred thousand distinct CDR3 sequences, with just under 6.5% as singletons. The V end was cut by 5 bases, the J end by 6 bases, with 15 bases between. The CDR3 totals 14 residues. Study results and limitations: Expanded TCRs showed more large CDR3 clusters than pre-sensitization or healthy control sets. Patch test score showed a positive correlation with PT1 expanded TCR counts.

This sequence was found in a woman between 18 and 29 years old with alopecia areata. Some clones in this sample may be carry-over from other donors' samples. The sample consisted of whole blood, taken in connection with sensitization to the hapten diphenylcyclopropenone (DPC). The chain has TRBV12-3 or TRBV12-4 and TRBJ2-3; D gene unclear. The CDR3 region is CASSAVVRSDTQYF. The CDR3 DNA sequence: TGTGCCAGCAGTGCCGTAGTAAGGTCCGATACGCAGTATTTT.